This TCR beta chain originates from a study of identical twins. In this sample, this clonotype turned up many times. Antigen unknown. Overall study results and limits: In cord blood, abundant beta clonotypes had fewer insertions; memory showed no trend. Twin sharing of out-of-frame TCR alpha was underestimated by models in monozygotic pairs.

The germline V gene encodes CDR1 MNHEY and CDR2 SVGEGT. The CDR3 is 14 amino acids. Trimming left V 6 bases short and J 3 bases short, with 14 bases between. Template switching introduced a universal primer site, and the cDNA bore unique molecular identifiers. TCRdb used MiXCR to reprocess the 5' RACE reads, holding one entry per CDR3 protein. In the table there are about 220,000 distinct CDR3 sequences, around 8.1% of which are singletons. This sample was shared with a second study, whose subject was yellow fever vaccine responses in identical twins.

The sample comprised memory (CD45RO+) T cells sorted from blood. The chain recombines TRBV6-2 or TRBV6-3 with TRBJ1-1; the D gene is possibly TRBD1 (5 bases). This receptor was taken from a woman between 18 and 30 years old in good health. This CDR3 reads CASSPTGAHTEAFF. The DNA of the CDR3 is TGTGCCAGCAGCCCAACAGGAGCCCACACTGAAGCTTTCTTT.